This T cell receptor beta chain was profiled in a study of early T cells in non-severe SARS-CoV-2 infection. Study at large: Chains stayed unpaired after sequencing of bulk RNA from unsorted whole blood.

In this sample, this clonotype turned up many times. Its antigen remains unidentified. TCRdb independently ran MiXCR on the 5' RACE reads; one entry per CDR3 protein. The sample has some 50,000 distinct CDR3 sequences, 9.1% seen once; the top ten hold 4.2%. Overall study findings and caveats: A preference for anti-spike CD8 responses marked VDJdb matching, which missed private and CD4 specificities.

Deletions cut 2 bases from V and 7 bases from J, with 14 bases between. The CDR3 contains 14 residues. Per the germline V gene, CDR1 is SGHTA and CDR2 is FQGNSA. V usage is TRBV7-2 and J usage is TRBJ1-2; unclear D gene. The receptor comes from an adult who was a healthcare worker with PCR-confirmed SARS-CoV-2 infection or an uninfected control (not recorded which). Source material: whole blood. Here the CDR3 DNA reads TGTGCCAGCAGCTTACTAGGGCTGGCGAGTGGCTACACCTTC. Protein sequence: CASSLLGLASGYTF.